This T cell receptor (beta chain) is drawn from a study of cytotoxic CD8 clonotypes in ibrutinib-treated CLL. Study in general: IGHV unmutated fewer than 18; relapsed/refractory about a dozen; treatment-naive approximately 16. Study results and limitations: Increased clonality at ibrutinib response gave way to a return toward baseline at progression. Treatment saw public clonotypes, which were uncommon, either contract or stay stable.

The CDR3 contains 14 residues. V dropped 4 bases and J dropped 8 bases, with 14 bases sitting between them. Germline assignment: CDR1 MNHEY and CDR2 SVGAGI. Produced via immunoSEQ multiplex PCR; TCRdb's table is partial and in-frame only. This sample yields roughly 250,000 clones, of which around three quarters are seen a single time; 15% belongs to the top ten. This clone was counted a single time. The antigen remains unidentified. The sample here was PBMCs, taken after 24 months of ibrutinib treatment. The V call is TRBV6-5, the J call TRBJ1-4; no definite D call. The TCR comes from a human donor with chronic lymphocytic leukemia. In nucleotides, the CDR3 is TGTGCCAGCAGTTCCACCTCAGGAGGGGAAAAACTGTTTTTT. Its translation: CASSSTSGGEKLFF.